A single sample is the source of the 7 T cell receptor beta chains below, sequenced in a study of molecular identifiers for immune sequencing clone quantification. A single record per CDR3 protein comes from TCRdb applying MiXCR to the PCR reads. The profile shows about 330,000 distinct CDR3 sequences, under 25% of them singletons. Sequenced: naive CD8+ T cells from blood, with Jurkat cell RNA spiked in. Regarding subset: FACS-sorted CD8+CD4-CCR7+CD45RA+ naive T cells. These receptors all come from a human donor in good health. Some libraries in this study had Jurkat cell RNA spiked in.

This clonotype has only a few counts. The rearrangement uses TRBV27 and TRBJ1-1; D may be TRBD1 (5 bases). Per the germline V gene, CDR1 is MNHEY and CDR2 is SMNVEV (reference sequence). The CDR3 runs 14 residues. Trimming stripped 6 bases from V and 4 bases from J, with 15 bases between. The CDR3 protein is CASSPARVGTEAFF. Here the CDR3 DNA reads TGTGCCAGCAGCCCCGCCAGGGTTGGCACTGAAGCTTTCTTT.

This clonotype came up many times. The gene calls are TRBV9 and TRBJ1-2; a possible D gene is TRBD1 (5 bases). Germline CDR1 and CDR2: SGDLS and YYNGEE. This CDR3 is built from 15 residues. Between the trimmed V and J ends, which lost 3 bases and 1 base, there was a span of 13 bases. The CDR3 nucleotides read TGTGCCAGCAGCGGAGGGACGGACCTTAACTATGGCTACACCTTC. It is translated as CASSGGTDLNYGYTF.

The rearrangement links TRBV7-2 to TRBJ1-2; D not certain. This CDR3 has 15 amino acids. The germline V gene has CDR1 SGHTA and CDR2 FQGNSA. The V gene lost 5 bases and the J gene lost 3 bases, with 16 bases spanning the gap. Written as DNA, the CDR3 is TGTGCCAGCAGCGAGGGAGCAGTCGTTTACTATGGCTACACCTTC. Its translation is CASSEGAVVYYGYTF. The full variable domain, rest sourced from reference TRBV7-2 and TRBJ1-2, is GAGVSQSPSNKVTEKGKDVELRCDPISGHTALYWYRQSLGQGLEFLIYFQGNSAPDKSGLPSDRFSAERTGGSVSTLTIQRTQQEDSAVYLCASSEGAVVYYGYTFGSGTRLTVV.

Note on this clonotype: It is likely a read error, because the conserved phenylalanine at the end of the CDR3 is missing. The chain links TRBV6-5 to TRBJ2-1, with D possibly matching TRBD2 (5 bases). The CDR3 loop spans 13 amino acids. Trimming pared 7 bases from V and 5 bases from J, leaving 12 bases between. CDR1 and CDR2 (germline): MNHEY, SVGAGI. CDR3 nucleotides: TGTGCCAGCACCCGAACTAGAGACAATGAGCAGTTCCTC. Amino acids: CASTRTRDNEQFL.

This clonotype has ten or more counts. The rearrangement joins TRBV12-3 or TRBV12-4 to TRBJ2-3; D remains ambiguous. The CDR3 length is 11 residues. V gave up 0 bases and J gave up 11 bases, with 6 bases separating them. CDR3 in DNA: TGTGCCAGCAGTTTAGCTAGTGGGCAGTATTTT. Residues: CASSLASGQYF.

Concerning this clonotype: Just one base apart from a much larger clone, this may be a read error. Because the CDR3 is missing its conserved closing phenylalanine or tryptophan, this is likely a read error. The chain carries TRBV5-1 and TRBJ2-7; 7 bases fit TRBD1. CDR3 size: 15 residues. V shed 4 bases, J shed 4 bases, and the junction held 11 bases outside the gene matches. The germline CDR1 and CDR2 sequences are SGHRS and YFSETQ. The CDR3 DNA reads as TGCGCCAGCAGCGGGGGACAGTCTCCCACTTACGAGCAGTACTTA. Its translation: CASSGGQSPTYEQYL.

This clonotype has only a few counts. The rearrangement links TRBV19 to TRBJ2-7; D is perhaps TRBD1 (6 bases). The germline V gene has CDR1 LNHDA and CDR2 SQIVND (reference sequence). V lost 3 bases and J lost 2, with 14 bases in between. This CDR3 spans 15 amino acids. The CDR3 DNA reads TGTGCCAGTAGTATCGGGGCAGGGGTTGCCTACGAGCAGTACTTC. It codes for CASSIGAGVAYEQYF.